One sample yielded the 5 T cell receptor beta chains listed below, sequenced in a study of CD8+CD57+ T cells in acquired aplastic anemia. Patients picked for sequencing had shown CD8+CD57+ cell expansion detected by flow cytometry. Genomic DNA was employed as the template in profiling TCR beta VDJ and CDR3. Using its own MiXCR run on the reads, TCRdb lists one record per CDR3 protein. In the table there are 400,000 to 600,000 distinct CDR3 sequences, around a third of which are singletons. Material for sequencing was sorted CD4+, CD8+, or CD8+CD57+ T cells (not recorded which) from PBMCs. The source of these receptors is a human donor with aplastic anemia.

This clonotype was counted between two and nine times. The CDR3, as DNA: TGCAGCGTTAGTTTGGGGGCGGTGAATGAGCAGTTCTTC. It yields the protein CSVSLGAVNEQFF. The genes are TRBV29-1 and TRBJ2-1, with D maybe TRBD1 (6 bases). The germline CDR1 and CDR2 sequences are SQVTM and ANQGSEA. The germline V and J ends were trimmed by 5 bases and 7 bases, with 15 bases remaining between them. CDR3 length: 13 amino acids.

This clonotype was found many times. The chain carries TRBV11-3 and TRBJ2-5; 8 nucleotides match TRBD1. The V and J ends lost 5 bases and 5 bases, in that order; junction bases with no gene match: 4. Per the germline V gene, CDR1 is SGHNT and CDR2 is YENEEA. The CDR3 covers 13 residues. DNA for the CDR3: TGTGCCAGCAGCGCTGGACAGGGCGAGACCCAGTACTTC. This encodes CASSAGQGETQYF.

In this sample, this clonotype turned up a few times. V and J are TRBV20-1 and TRBJ1-1; perhaps TRBD1 as D (6 bases). Germline loops: CDR1 DFQATT, CDR2 SNEGSKA (reference sequence). CDR3 length: 16 residues. V lost 0 bases, J lost 0 bases, and 14 bases lay in between. The CDR3 is CSARDRKQGMNTEAFF. In nucleotides, the CDR3 is TGCAGTGCTAGAGATCGGAAACAGGGTATGAACACTGAAGCTTTCTTT.

The J gene is TRBJ2-7, the V gene TRBV5-1; D may be TRBD2 (5 bases). The germline CDR1 and CDR2 sequences are SGHRS and YFSETQ. The V gene lost 3 bases and the J gene lost 2 bases, with 15 bases spanning the gap. This CDR3 region has 15 residues. CDR3: CASSYNLLAAYEQYF. As DNA, the CDR3 is TGCGCCAGCAGCTATAATCTCCTAGCAGCCTACGAGCAGTACTTC.

The rearrangement links TRBV7-9 to TRBJ1-6; D remains ambiguous. V lost 3 bases and J lost 7, with 13 bases in between. The length of the CDR3 is 15 residues. CDR1 SEHNR and CDR2 FQNEAQ come from the germline V gene (reference sequence). CDR3 DNA sequence: TGTGCCAGCAGCTTTGAGTCCGGAAGAAATTCACCCCTCCACTTT. Amino acids: CASSFESGRNSPLHF.